The 14 T cell receptor beta chains in this list originate from one sample, sequenced in a study of blood T cell repertoires in COVID-19. Data came from immunoSEQ multiplex PCR; TCRdb stores just in-frame clones and leaves some out. The sample has roughly 120,000 clones; 90% to 95% are singletons. Material: peripheral blood. The source is a man aged 45 to 65 with COVID-19, enrolled during active disease.

This chain joins TRBV20-1 and TRBJ2-2; 9 nucleotides align to TRBD1. This CDR3 is built from 15 residues. In germline, CDR1 is DFQATT, CDR2 SNEGSKA (reference sequence). The V and J ends lost 7 bases and 6 bases, in that order; junction bases with no gene match: 12. CDR3 bases: TGCAGTGTTAGTCGAGGACAGGGGAGTCCCGGGGAGCTGTTTTTT. It encodes CSVSRGQGSPGELFF.

The V gene is TRBV11-2, the J gene TRBJ2-2, with 7 nucleotides matching TRBD1. The CDR3 totals 14 residues. V trimming: 6 bases; J trimming: 9 bases; junction bases outside the gene matches: 10. Germline lookup yields CDR1 SGHAT and CDR2 FQNNGV. CDR3: CASRSTGPGRELFF. Here the CDR3 DNA reads TGTGCCAGCAGGTCGACAGGGCCGGGCCGGGAGCTGTTTTTT.

The chain uses TRBV27 and TRBJ1-3; D unclear. The CDR3 has 14 amino acids. Trimming shortened V by 4 bases and J by 0 bases, and 7 bases separated the two germline ends. CDR1 is MNHEY and CDR2 is SMNVEV in the germline V gene (reference sequence). The CDR3 nucleotides read TGTGCCAGCAGTTCCCTAGGCTCTGGAAACACCATATATTTT. It specifies CASSSLGSGNTIYF.

This chain joins TRBV5-8 and TRBJ1-6; D gene unclear. V lost 2 bases, J lost 2 bases, and 17 bases lay in between. The germline gives CDR1 SGHTS, CDR2 YDEGEE. The CDR3 contains 18 residues. CDR3 amino acids: CASSLSSRKATYNSPLHF. In DNA form, the CDR3 reads TGTGCCAGCAGCTTAAGTTCCAGGAAGGCGACCTATAATTCACCCCTCCACTTT.

This clone was seen a single time. The V call is TRBV21-1, the J call TRBJ1-2. TRBV21-1 counts as a pseudogene. The CDR3 is made up of 14 amino acids. The DNA of the CDR3 is TGTGCCAGCAGCACCCAAGGACTTTTCTACGGCTACACCTTC. Protein product: CASSTQGLFYGYTF.

The chain is built from TRBV29-1 and TRBJ1-3; 10 bases are a match to TRBD1. The trim removed 7 bases at V and 4 bases at J, leaving 4 bases unmatched. This CDR3 spans 13 amino acids. CDR1 and CDR2 (germline): SQVTM, ANQGSEA. The CDR3 here is CSAGTGDGNTIYF. The DNA for the CDR3 is TGCAGCGCCGGGACAGGGGACGGAAACACCATATATTTT.

The CDR3 coding sequence is TGTGCCAGCAGCGGACGGGACAGGCAACTGAACACTGAAGCTTTCTTT. Its protein product is CASSGRDRQLNTEAFF. The V and J genes are TRBV9 and TRBJ1-1; 8 nucleotides line up with TRBD1. The germline gives CDR1 SGDLS, CDR2 YYNGEE. This CDR3 has 16 amino acids. The trim removed 3 bases at V and 0 bases at J, leaving 7 bases unmatched.

V is TRBV11-2 and J is TRBJ1-2; D might be TRBD1 (5 bases). Trimming shortened V by 3 bases and J by 0 bases, and 8 bases separated the two germline ends. Germline assignment: CDR1 SGHAT and CDR2 FQNNGV. The CDR3 covers 14 residues. The DNA of the CDR3 is TGTGCCAGCAGCTTGATGGGGCCTAACTATGGCTACACCTTC. It encodes CASSLMGPNYGYTF.

This clone showed up just once. The chain couples TRBV7-2 to TRBJ2-3; D might be TRBD2 (6 bases). Per the germline V gene, CDR1 is SGHTA and CDR2 is FQGNSA. This CDR3 comprises 14 residues. The V end was cut by 1 base, the J end by 4 bases, with 9 bases between. The CDR3: CASSLEGGPDTQYF. CDR3 DNA: TGTGCCAGCAGCTTAGAAGGAGGGCCAGATACGCAGTATTTT.

The chain couples TRBV6-1 to TRBJ2-7; TRBD2 aligns across 9 bases. The germline CDR1 and CDR2 sequences are MNHNS and SASEGT. V dropped 3 bases and J dropped 3; count of bases not matched to a gene: 6. There are 15 residues in the CDR3. This CDR3 reads CASSDVAGASYEQYF. Written as DNA, the CDR3 is TGTGCCAGCAGTGATGTAGCGGGAGCAAGCTACGAGCAGTACTTC.

The J gene is TRBJ2-7, the V gene TRBV29-1, with a possible D match to TRBD1 (6 bases). From germline, CDR1 is SQVTM and CDR2 ANQGSEA. The CDR3 sequence is 14 residues long. Trimming took off 7 bases at V and 2 bases at J, with 18 bases between the two ends. CDR3 nucleotides: TGCAGCGCCACAAGGGTGGGACAAACCTACGAGCAGTACTTC. Protein product: CSATRVGQTYEQYF.

The chain links TRBV7-2 to TRBJ2-2, with a weak D call TRBD2 (5 bases). Trimming pared 1 base from V and 4 bases from J, leaving 10 bases between. The length of the CDR3 is 15 residues. CDR1 is SGHTA, CDR2 FQGNSA, per germline. The CDR3 is CASSLGLAFTGELFF. CDR3 coding DNA: TGTGCCAGCAGCTTAGGGTTAGCGTTCACCGGGGAGCTGTTTTTT.

V usage is TRBV11-3 and J usage is TRBJ2-1; maybe TRBD2 (6 bases). The CDR3 length is 12 residues. V gave up 6 bases and J gave up 9 bases, with 12 bases separating them. The germline V gene has CDR1 SGHNT and CDR2 YENEEA. CDR3 sequence reads: CASSLRGGEQFF. As DNA, the CDR3 is TGTGCCAGCAGTCTAAGGGGAGGTGAGCAGTTCTTC.

The V and J genes are TRBV7-9 and TRBJ1-1; D gene unclear. With 4 bases removed from V and 4 bases from J, the gap between germline ends came to 4 bases. The CDR3 contains 11 residues. In germline, CDR1 is SEHNR, CDR2 FQNEAQ (reference sequence). The CDR3: CASSSVTEAFF. The CDR3 nucleotides read TGTGCCAGCAGCTCCGTCACTGAAGCTTTCTTT.